The entry below gives a single T cell receptor beta chain sequence along with its context. Its antigen is as yet unknown. The entry originates in a study of molecular identifiers for immune sequencing clone quantification. Study-wide findings and caveats: Whereas clones above 20 RNA copies held under 1% of naive-cell molecules, they held over 98% of effector molecules.

TCRdb recomputed calls from the PCR reads with MiXCR, one row per CDR3 protein. The sample has about 630,000 distinct CDR3 sequences, roughly 23% seen once; the top ten hold about 0.78%. Each library that profiled naive CD8 cells came from around 18,000 to 910,000 sorted cells with 10%, 30% or 50% RNA. In the sort, naive CD8 T cells were defined as CD8+CD4-CCR7+CD45RA+. CDR3 size: 15 residues. In germline, CDR1 is PRHDT, CDR2 FYEKMQ (reference sequence). Trimming cost V 5 bases and J 4 bases; bases outside gene matches: 7. The chain has TRBV13 and TRBJ2-3; TRBD1 matches 9 bases. Sequenced sample: naive CD8+ T cells from blood, with Jurkat cell RNA spiked in. Subset meaning: FACS-sorted CD8+CD4-CCR7+CD45RA+ naive T cells. The source is a human donor in good health. Some libraries in this study had Jurkat cell RNA spiked in. CDR3 region: CASSTRTGVSDTQYF. Written as DNA, the CDR3 is TGTGCCAGCAGCACCCGGACAGGGGTTTCAGATACGCAGTATTTT.